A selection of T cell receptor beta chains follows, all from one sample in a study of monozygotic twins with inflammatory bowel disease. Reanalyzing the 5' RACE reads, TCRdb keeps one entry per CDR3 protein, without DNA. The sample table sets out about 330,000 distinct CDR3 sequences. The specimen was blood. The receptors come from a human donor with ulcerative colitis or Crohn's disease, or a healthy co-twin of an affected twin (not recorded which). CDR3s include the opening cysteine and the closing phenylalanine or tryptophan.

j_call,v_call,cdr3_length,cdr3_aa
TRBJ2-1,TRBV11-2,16,CASSSIVGGAYNEQFF
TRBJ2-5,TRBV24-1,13,CATSEGARETQYF
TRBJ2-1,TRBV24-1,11,CATSGGNEQFF
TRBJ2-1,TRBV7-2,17,CASSLGRVPPTYNEQFF
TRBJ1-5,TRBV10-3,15,CAISEKGFSNQPQHF
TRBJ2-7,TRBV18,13,CASSPDRDGEQYF
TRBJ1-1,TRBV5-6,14,CASSAGTANTEAFF
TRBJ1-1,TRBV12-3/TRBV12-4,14,CASSFTRVRAEAFF
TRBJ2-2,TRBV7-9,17,CASSNRGTQPTTGELFF
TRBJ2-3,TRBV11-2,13,CASSLILTDTQYF
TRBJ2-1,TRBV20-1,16,CSARAGLGGARYEQFF
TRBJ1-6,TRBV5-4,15,CASSGGQGPNSPLHF
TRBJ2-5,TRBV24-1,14,CATSVAGWEETQYF